This T cell receptor (beta chain) was retrieved from a study of blood T cells in healthy people across ages. Together with a sample-barcoded 5' primer, a J-beta primer mix was included in a second PCR lasting roughly 6 to 12 cycles. One entry per CDR3 protein, called by TCRdb with MiXCR from the 5' RACE reads. The data contain over 1,500,000 distinct CDR3 sequences, 40% to 55% of them seen just once; the ten biggest clones take up roughly 2.1%. Turning to this clonotype: The junction differs from germline at one of its ends, possibly a read error.

Germline CDR1 reads LGHNA; CDR2 reads YSLEER. The length of the CDR3 is 17 residues. Sequenced: blood. V usage is TRBV4-3 and J usage is TRBJ2-3; D is perhaps TRBD2 (5 bases). The clonotype was recovered from a woman in her thirties or forties in good health. The CDR3 spells CTSSQDTRGWGTDTQYF. In DNA, the CDR3 is TGCACCAGCAGCCAAGATACCCGGGGATGGGGCACAGATACGCAGTATTTT.